The 29 T cell receptor beta chains in this list originate from one sample, sequenced in a study of T cell repertoires in cytomegalovirus infection. Their cognate antigens are unknown. TCRdb fed the reads into MiXCR, producing one record per CDR3 protein. The sample shows 110,000 or so distinct CDR3 sequences, around 30% of them seen only once. Sequenced material: CD8+ T cells from cultured PBMCs, taken from culture after CMV antigen stimulation. These receptors were collected from a human donor in good health (CMV status not recorded). Some clones in this sample may be carry-over from other donors' samples.

This clonotype was observed at least ten times. The chain couples TRBV7-9 to TRBJ1-5; 9 nucleotides agree with TRBD1. CDR1 and CDR2 (germline): SEHNR, FQNEAQ (reference sequence). The J segment lost 4 bases and the V segment lost 5 bases, leaving 12 bases of the junction unmatched. The CDR3 totals 17 residues. The CDR3 region has the DNA TGTGCCAGCAGCCACGGACAGGGGCAATATGGGAATCAGCCCCAGCATTTT. Encoded protein: CASSHGQGQYGNQPQHF.

This clonotype was observed a handful of times. This chain uses TRBV7-2 with TRBJ2-2; D is unclear. The CDR3 sequence is 14 residues long. Germline CDR1 is SGHTA and CDR2 is FQGNSA. Trimming cost V 1 base and J 1 base, with 4 bases left between them. The CDR3: CASSLVQNTGELFF. The CDR3 coding sequence is TGTGCCAGCAGCTTAGTGCAGAACACCGGGGAGCTGTTTTTT.

This clonotype was detected only once. The V and J genes are TRBV6-2 or TRBV6-3 and TRBJ2-2; the match to TRBD1 covers 7 bases. Germline V lookup: CDR1 MNHEY, CDR2 SVGEGT. V trimming: 4 bases; J trimming: 4 bases; junction bases outside the gene matches: 6. The CDR3 contains 15 residues. The CDR3 DNA follows: TGTGCCAGCAGTTCGGACAGGATCAGCACCGGGGAGCTGTTTTTT. Translation gives CASSSDRISTGELFF.

The genes are TRBV20-1 and TRBJ2-5; D gene ambiguous. Germline CDR1 DFQATT, CDR2 SNEGSKA (reference sequence). Trimming shortened V by 2 bases and J by 5 bases, and 12 bases separated the two germline ends. This CDR3 contains 13 residues. In DNA form, the CDR3 reads TGCAGTGCTAGATCCAGGCCATGGGAGACCCAGTACTTC. Encoded protein: CSARSRPWETQYF.

This clonotype was seen ten or more times. The chain has TRBV12-3 or TRBV12-4 and TRBJ1-2; tentatively, D is TRBD1 (6 bases). With 5 bases removed from V and 3 bases from J, the gap between germline ends came to 13 bases. CDR3 size: 14 residues. In DNA, the CDR3 is TGTGCCAGCAGTGAACAGGGATATCACTATGGCTACACCTTC. Protein: CASSEQGYHYGYTF.

There are a few counts of this clonotype. The chain links TRBV13 to TRBJ1-1; D not certain. The CDR3 has 14 amino acids. Germline V lookup: CDR1 PRHDT, CDR2 FYEKMQ (reference sequence). V dropped 4 bases and J dropped 1 base, with 10 bases sitting between them. Here the CDR3 reads CASSSTDGNTEAFF. Written as DNA, the CDR3 is TGTGCCAGCAGCTCGACGGACGGGAACACTGAAGCTTTCTTT.

The V call is TRBV28, the J call TRBJ2-2, with TRBD2 as a possible D gene (6 bases). The CDR3 is made up of 17 amino acids. CDR1 and CDR2 (germline): MDHEN, SYDVKM. Between the trimmed V and J ends, which lost 6 bases and 4 bases, there was a span of 21 bases. The DNA of the CDR3 is TGTGCCAGCAGCCCTACCGGGACTGGGAGGATCACCGGGGAGCTGTTTTTT. It specifies CASSPTGTGRITGELFF. Based on the CDR3 plus reference TRBV28 and TRBJ2-2, the full variable domain is DVKVTQSSRYLVKRTGEKVFLECVQDMDHENMFWYRQDPGLGLRLIYFSYDVKMKEKGDIPEGYSVSREKKERFSLILESASTNQTSMYLCASSPTGTGRITGELFFGEGSRLTVL.

The J gene is TRBJ2-7, the V gene TRBV6-6, with D possibly TRBD1 on 6 matching bases. V gave up 6 bases and J gave up 3 bases, with 12 bases separating them. CDR3 length: 13 residues. The germline V gene has CDR1 MNHNY and CDR2 SVGAGI (reference sequence). The CDR3 protein is CASSLQGYYEQYF. CDR3 DNA sequence: TGTGCCAGCAGCTTACAGGGTTACTACGAGCAGTACTTC.

This clonotype was counted only a few times. The chain couples TRBV12-3 or TRBV12-4 to TRBJ1-4, with TRBD1 matching 7 bases. The ends lost 6 bases at V and 0 bases at J; junction bases unmatched: 31. The CDR3 runs to 24 residues. CDR3 nucleotide sequence: TGTGCCAGCAGCTTCTCGACAGGGAGGGTGGCGGCCGGGTCCAAATTAGCAACTAATGAAAAACTGTTTTTT. This codes for CASSFSTGRVAAGSKLATNEKLFF.

In its sample, this clonotype was seen a few times. The chain has TRBV10-3 and TRBJ1-2; D might be TRBD1 (6 bases). The ends were cut back, 2 bases at V and 3 bases at J, with 10 bases in the middle. Germline V gives CDR1 ENHRY, CDR2 SYGVKD. The CDR3 has 14 residues. The DNA of the CDR3 is TGTGCCATCAGTGAGGGAGCAGGGGACTATGGCTACACCTTC. The encoded protein is CAISEGAGDYGYTF.

The J gene is TRBJ1-5, the V gene TRBV7-2, with D possibly matching TRBD1 (5 bases). Trimming shortened V by 6 bases and J by 2 bases, and 17 bases separated the two germline ends. The CDR3 has 16 amino acids. Germline values: CDR1 SGHTA, CDR2 FQGNSA. The chain's CDR3 is CASSPWAAGGNQPQHF. CDR3 nucleotide sequence: TGTGCCAGCAGTCCCTGGGCCGCGGGGGGCAATCAGCCCCAGCATTTT. Drawing the rest from reference TRBV7-2 and TRBJ1-5, the complete variable domain is GAGVSQSPSNKVTEKGKDVELRCDPISGHTALYWYRQSLGQGLEFLIYFQGNSAPDKSGLPSDRFSAERTGGSVSTLTIQRTQQEDSAVYLCASSPWAAGGNQPQHFGDGTRLSIL.

This chain links TRBV7-9 with TRBJ1-4; 7 positions agree with TRBD1. From germline, CDR1 is SEHNR and CDR2 FQNEAQ (reference sequence). This CDR3 has 15 amino acids. V lost 5 bases and J lost 4; bases outside the gene matches: 7. The CDR3 DNA reads as TGTGCCAGCAGCGGTACAGGGGCCGATAATGAAAAACTGTTTTTT. It specifies CASSGTGADNEKLFF. Full variable domain (rest looked up from reference TRBV7-9 and TRBJ1-4): DTGVSQNPRHKITKRGQNVTFRCDPISEHNRLYWYRQTLGQGPEFLTYFQNEAQLEKSRLLSDRFSAERPKGSFSTLEIQRTEQGDSAMYLCASSGTGADNEKLFFGSGTQLSVL.

V is TRBV7-2 and J is TRBJ1-5; 9 nucleotides match TRBD1. The CDR3 totals 18 residues. Germline values: CDR1 SGHTA, CDR2 FQGNSA. V lost 1 base, J lost 5 bases, and 12 bases stayed unmatched. The CDR3 here is CASSLGGTGFGVDQPQHF. For the CDR3, the DNA is TGTGCCAGCAGCTTAGGGGGGACAGGGTTTGGTGTAGATCAGCCCCAGCATTTT.

This clonotype was counted between two and nine times. The chain combines TRBV4-1 with TRBJ1-5, with 8 bases lining up with TRBD1. V lost 4 bases to trimming and J lost 5 bases; unmatched junction nucleotides: 4. The germline CDR1 and CDR2 sequences are MGHRA and YSYEKL. The CDR3 loop spans 14 amino acids. DNA of the CDR3: TGCGCCAGCAGCCGGTCAGGGGGCGATCAGCCCCAGCATTTT. As protein: CASSRSGGDQPQHF.

V is TRBV5-1 and J is TRBJ2-5; 7 bases fit TRBD2. From germline, CDR1 is SGHRS and CDR2 YFSETQ. Trimming took 5 bases from V and 0 from J; bases not matched to a gene: 7. This CDR3 spans 15 amino acids. CDR3: CASSPAGRYQETQYF. The CDR3 DNA follows: TGCGCCAGCAGTCCAGCGGGGCGGTACCAAGAGACCCAGTACTTC. Drawing the rest from reference TRBV5-1 and TRBJ2-5, the complete variable domain is KAGVTQTPRYLIKTRGQQVTLSCSPISGHRSVSWYQQTPGQGLQFLFEYFSETQRNKGNFPGRFSGRQFSNSRSEMNVSTLELGDSALYLCASSPAGRYQETQYFGPGTRLLVL.

This clonotype has just a few counts. This sequence joins TRBV5-4 and TRBJ1-1; no clear D. CDR3 length: 12 residues. CDR1 is SGHNT, CDR2 YYREEE, per germline (reference sequence). V was pared by 5 bases and J by 1 base, with 6 bases between. This CDR3 reads CASSYENTEAFF. The CDR3 DNA is TGTGCCAGCAGTTATGAGAACACTGAAGCTTTCTTT.

This clonotype was seen repeatedly, ten times or more. The V call is TRBV7-8, the J call TRBJ1-6; possibly TRBD1 for D (6 bases). Per germline, CDR1 SGHVS and CDR2 FQNEAQ. This CDR3 has 17 residues. V was shortened by 11 bases and J by 0 bases, with 20 bases between the two germline ends. CDR3 in DNA: TGTGCCGGTACCCTCGGGGGGCCGAGCTCCTATAATTCACCCCTCCACTTT. This gives the protein CAGTLGGPSSYNSPLHF.

The chain is built from TRBV28 and TRBJ1-4, with TRBD1 matching over 8 bases. Germline V gives CDR1 MDHEN, CDR2 SYDVKM. The trim removed 7 bases at V and 4 bases at J, leaving 17 bases unmatched. There are 18 residues in the CDR3. The CDR3 coding sequence is TGTGCCAGCACAAAAGGCCTACCGGGACAGGCTTTTAATGAAAAACTGTTTTTT. This translates into CASTKGLPGQAFNEKLFF. Full variable domain (outside the CDR3, taken from reference TRBV28 and TRBJ1-4): DVKVTQSSRYLVKRTGEKVFLECVQDMDHENMFWYRQDPGLGLRLIYFSYDVKMKEKGDIPEGYSVSREKKERFSLILESASTNQTSMYLCASTKGLPGQAFNEKLFFGSGTQLSVL.

The genes are TRBV27 and TRBJ2-4, with a weak D call TRBD1 (5 bases). There are 13 residues in the CDR3. Germline values: CDR1 MNHEY, CDR2 SMNVEV (reference sequence). Trimming cost V 5 bases and J 7 bases, with 12 bases left between them. The CDR3 reads CASSTPGLNIQYF. The DNA of the CDR3 is TGTGCCAGCAGTACCCCAGGGTTGAACATTCAGTACTTC.

In its sample, this clonotype was seen a few times. The V call is TRBV7-9, the J call TRBJ2-7, with 10 nucleotides matching TRBD1. Trimming cost V 5 bases and J 3 bases; bases outside gene matches: 4. Per germline, CDR1 SEHNR and CDR2 FQNEAQ (reference sequence). This CDR3 has 14 residues. The CDR3 protein is CASSPRTGGYEQYF. CDR3 DNA: TGTGCCAGCAGCCCGAGGACAGGGGGCTACGAGCAGTACTTC. The complete variable domain, with remaining parts taken from reference TRBV7-9 and TRBJ2-7, reads DTGVSQNPRHKITKRGQNVTFRCDPISEHNRLYWYRQTLGQGPEFLTYFQNEAQLEKSRLLSDRFSAERPKGSFSTLEIQRTEQGDSAMYLCASSPRTGGYEQYFGPGTRLTVT.

Details on this clonotype: A much larger clone is a single base away; this may be a read error. The V and J genes are TRBV20-1 and TRBJ1-6, with D maybe TRBD1 (6 bases). Germline values: CDR1 DFQATT, CDR2 SNEGSKA (reference sequence). The CDR3 loop spans 12 amino acids. The V and J ends lost 6 bases and 8 bases respectively, with 11 bases between them. The chain's CDR3 is CSARTEYSPLHF. Here the CDR3 DNA reads TGCAGTGCCCGGACAGAGTATTCACCCCTCCACTTT.

This clonotype has just a few counts. This chain links TRBV23-1 with TRBJ2-6; 10 nucleotides match TRBD1. TRBV23-1 is labeled an ORF, and its function is uncertain. The CDR3 sequence is 19 residues long. J gave up 3 bases and V 7 bases, and 15 bases lay outside the gene matches. The CDR3 here is CASNSQRGQGILGANVLTF. The CDR3 bases are TGCGCCAGCAATTCCCAGCGGGGACAGGGGATTCTTGGGGCCAACGTCCTGACTTTC.

This clonotype showed up many times. The chain is built from TRBV7-6 and TRBJ2-5; D is unresolved. Germline CDR1 and CDR2: SGHVS and FNYEAQ. Trimming cost V 5 bases and J 4 bases, with 14 bases left between them. This CDR3 has 14 amino acids. CDR3 region: CASSPRSRRETQYF. The CDR3 region has the DNA TGTGCCAGCAGCCCCCGATCGCGGCGAGAGACCCAGTACTTC.

J is TRBJ2-1 and V is TRBV4-1; D tentatively fits TRBD1 or TRBD2 (8 bases each). The CDR3 runs to 15 residues. Germline CDR1 is MGHRA and CDR2 is YSYEKL. V gave up 4 bases and J gave up 4 bases, with 14 bases separating them. CDR3 nucleotides: TGCGCCAGCAGCCCGGGGGGGACAGGTTACAATGAGCAGTTCTTC. Its translation is CASSPGGTGYNEQFF.

The V and J genes are TRBV19 and TRBJ2-1, with D possibly TRBD2 on 7 matching bases. V was pared by 1 base and J by 0 bases, with 13 bases between. The CDR3 is 17 amino acids. Germline CDR1 LNHDA, CDR2 SQIVND (reference sequence). The CDR3 here is CASSIVLGGDSYNEQFF. For the CDR3, the DNA is TGTGCCAGTAGTATAGTCCTAGGGGGGGACTCCTACAATGAGCAGTTCTTC.

The chain joins TRBV12-3 or TRBV12-4 to TRBJ1-1, with a possible D match to TRBD1 (5 bases). The CDR3 extends over 16 amino acids. V lost 0 bases to trimming and J lost 3 bases, with 14 bases between them. CDR3 DNA: TGTGCCAGCAGTTTAGCAGGGGTAGTAGGAGACACTGAAGCTTTCTTT. Amino acid sequence: CASSLAGVVGDTEAFF.

This clonotype was seen many times. This chain's CDR3 is CASSLGDRDWDQPQHF. As DNA, the CDR3 is TGTGCCAGCAGCTTAGGGGACAGGGATTGGGATCAGCCCCAGCATTTT. The chain links TRBV7-6 to TRBJ1-5; the match to TRBD1 covers 9 bases. Trimming cost V 1 base and J 5 bases; bases outside gene matches: 6. The V gene's germline CDR1 is SGHVS and CDR2 FNYEAQ. This CDR3 is 16 amino acids long.

This clonotype appeared many times. The rearrangement links TRBV12-3 or TRBV12-4 to TRBJ2-6; D possibly corresponds to TRBD1 (5 bases). Trimming stripped 3 bases from V and 2 bases from J, with 14 bases between. This CDR3 has 17 amino acids. Written as DNA, the CDR3 is TGTGCCAGCAGTTTTAGCCAGGGAATTGCTGGGGCCAACGTCCTGACTTTC. It codes for CASSFSQGIAGANVLTF.

CDR3: CASTDGTYTYNEQFF. In nucleotides, the CDR3 is TGTGCCAGCACCGACGGGACTTATACCTACAATGAGCAGTTCTTC. This rearrangement joins TRBV6-1 to TRBJ2-1; the D gene is possibly TRBD2 (6 bases). V lost 7 bases to trimming and J lost 2 bases, with 15 bases between them. CDR1 MNHNS and CDR2 SASEGT come from the germline V gene. The CDR3 loop spans 15 amino acids.